The next 28 T cell receptor beta chains were all read from a single sample in a study of blood T cells in healthy people across ages. For the second PCR, which ran for about 7 to 12 cycles, a sample-barcoded 5' primer and a J-beta primer mix were used. TCRdb re-called the 5' RACE reads with MiXCR, one entry per CDR3 protein. The table has 450,000 to 650,000 distinct CDR3 sequences, around 24% seen once. This sample also appeared in a second study, on T cells of mothers and their children.

Sequences were obtained from blood. All receptors come from a boy between 10 and 17 years old in good health.

This chain links TRBV6-5 with TRBJ1-5; 7 positions agree with TRBD1. With 2 bases clipped from V and 3 bases from J, the junction kept 10 bases outside the gene matches. Germline CDR1 MNHEY, CDR2 SVGAGI. CDR3 length: 17 amino acids. The CDR3 loop reads CASSYSQGTVINQPQHF. Written as DNA, the CDR3 is TGTGCCAGCAGTTACAGTCAGGGGACAGTGATCAATCAGCCCCAGCATTTT.

This rearrangement joins TRBV5-6 to TRBJ2-7; a possible D gene is TRBD2 (7 bases). Germline V lookup: CDR1 SGHDT, CDR2 YYEEEE. Trimming took off 0 bases at V and 4 bases at J, with 14 bases between the two ends. This CDR3 spans 15 amino acids. The CDR3 sequence is CASSLGRTAGYEQYF. The CDR3, as DNA: TGTGCCAGCAGCTTGGGCCGGACAGCGGGATACGAGCAGTACTTC.

In nucleotides, the CDR3 is TGTGCCAGCAGTACAGGGGGCTCGGGGCAGTACTTC. Translating it yields CASSTGGSGQYF. The rearrangement uses TRBV12-3 or TRBV12-4 and TRBJ2-7; 9 nucleotides align to TRBD1. The ends lost 5 bases at V and 9 bases at J; junction bases unmatched: 5. CDR3 length: 12 amino acids.

The rearrangement joins TRBV7-9 to TRBJ2-5, with 9 bases identical to TRBD2. With the DNA end fitting TRBJ2-1 better, the J assignment may be wrong. This CDR3 is 14 amino acids long. Germline V gene sequence: CDR1 SEHNR, CDR2 FQNEAQ (reference sequence). CDR3 amino acids: CASSFGTSSREQFF. The CDR3 coding sequence is TGTGCCAGCAGCTTTGGGACTAGCAGCCGGGAGCAGTTCTTC.

This clonotype was seen more than once but under ten times. The CDR3 DNA is TGCAGTGCCTCGGGTTCAAAAGCGGACTATGGCTACACCTTC. Its protein product is CSASGSKADYGYTF. The chain couples TRBV20-1 to TRBJ1-2, with D uncertain. The V end lost 6 bases, the J end lost 3 bases, and 17 bases lay between the germline ends. CDR3 size: 14 residues. Germline loops: CDR1 DFQATT, CDR2 SNEGSKA (reference sequence).

This clonotype was detected a few times. This rearrangement joins TRBV29-1 to TRBJ2-5; D is perhaps TRBD1 (6 bases). The end of the DNA is better explained by TRBJ2-1, so the J call may be wrong. Germline CDR1 SQVTM, CDR2 ANQGSEA. The CDR3 runs 19 residues. DNA of the CDR3: TGCAGCGTTGAAGACGGGAACAGGGTCCGGGCAAGGATCCCTAATGAGCAGTTCTTC. Translation gives CSVEDGNRVRARIPNEQFF.

The gene calls are TRBV29-1 and TRBJ1-1; no definite D call. CDR3 size: 11 residues. Trimming cost V 6 bases and J 3 bases, with 8 bases left between them. Germline CDR1 and CDR2: SQVTM and ANQGSEA. CDR3 sequence reads: CSVAMDTEAFF. As DNA, the CDR3 is TGCAGCGTCGCGATGGACACTGAAGCTTTCTTT.

The CDR3 region is CASSRGTAGNEQFF. The CDR3 DNA sequence: TGTGCCAGCAGCCGGGGGACTGCCGGGAATGAGCAGTTCTTC. This sequence joins TRBV7-9 and TRBJ2-1; D may be TRBD2 (6 bases). This CDR3 spans 14 amino acids. CDR1 and CDR2 (germline): SEHNR, FQNEAQ (reference sequence). Trimming cost V 5 bases and J 7 bases, with 15 bases left between them.

There are a few counts of this clonotype. The V gene is TRBV6-2 or TRBV6-3, the J gene TRBJ2-6, with 10 bases that match TRBD1. The ends lost 3 bases at V and 4 bases at J; junction bases unmatched: 12. The CDR3 is 19 residues long. The germline gives CDR1 MNHEY, CDR2 SVGEGT. CDR3 loop: CASSYRRTGGALGANVLTF. The CDR3 DNA is TGTGCCAGCAGTTATAGGAGGACAGGGGGAGCGTTGGGGGCCAACGTCCTGACTTTC.

V usage is TRBV7-8 and J usage is TRBJ2-3, with a tentative D call TRBD1 (6 bases). The V gene's germline CDR1 is SGHVS and CDR2 FQNEAQ. The V end was cut by 5 bases, the J end by 4 bases, with 13 bases between. The CDR3 sequence is 14 residues long. The CDR3 sequence: CASSPSHRADTQYF. The CDR3 nucleotides are TGTGCCAGCAGCCCGTCGCACAGGGCAGATACGCAGTATTTT. The entire variable domain, with the rest obtained from reference TRBV7-8 and TRBJ2-3, is as follows: GAGVSQSPRYKVAKRGQDVALRCDPISGHVSLFWYQQALGQGPEFLTYFQNEAQLDKSGLPSDRFFAERPEGSVSTLKIQRTQQEDSAVYLCASSPSHRADTQYFGPGTRLTVL.

The chain has TRBV3-1 and TRBJ1-4; D possibly corresponds to TRBD1 (5 bases). The V gene's germline CDR1 is LGHDT and CDR2 YNNKEL (reference sequence). V lost 4 bases, J lost 12 bases, and 12 bases lay in between. CDR3 length: 12 amino acids. In nucleotides, the CDR3 is TGTGCCAGCAGCCCCGCGGGGGGTCAACTGTTTTTT. This sequence encodes CASSPAGGQLFF.

In this sample, this clonotype turned up many times. The chain recombines TRBV11-2 with TRBJ2-3; D gene unclear. In germline, CDR1 is SGHAT, CDR2 FQNNGV. The CDR3 consists of 16 residues. V was shortened by 0 bases and J by 2 bases, with 12 bases between the two germline ends. DNA of the CDR3: TGTGCCAGCAGCTTAGAGGGCCAAAACCCCACAGATACGCAGTATTTT. Protein: CASSLEGQNPTDTQYF.

J is TRBJ2-7 and V is TRBV4-3; D might be TRBD2 (6 bases). V lost 0 bases to trimming and J lost 7 bases, with 25 bases between them. This CDR3 is built from 18 residues. CDR1 is LGHNA, CDR2 YSLEER, per germline. The CDR3 region is CASSQDPGVREVSLEQYF. In DNA form, the CDR3 reads TGCGCCAGCAGCCAAGATCCGGGGGTGCGGGAAGTTTCTTTGGAGCAGTACTTC.

The chain couples TRBV5-1 to TRBJ1-4; D is uncertain. V dropped 0 bases and J dropped 5 bases, with 14 bases sitting between them. The CDR3 runs 16 residues. The germline V gene has CDR1 SGHRS and CDR2 YFSETQ. The CDR3 sequence is CASSLGSRRLNEKLFF. CDR3 DNA sequence: TGCGCCAGCAGCTTGGGATCCCGGCGGCTCAATGAAAAACTGTTTTTT.

This clonotype has a handful of counts. The V call is TRBV7-9, the J call TRBJ2-5, with D uncertain. The CDR3 spans 15 residues. CDR1 and CDR2 (germline): SEHNR, FQNEAQ (reference sequence). V lost 5 bases and J 11 bases, leaving 24 bases between the germline ends. CDR3 nucleotides: TGTGCCAGCAGCCCACCAGACCGGGCCCCTCAGGAGCAGTACTTC. This encodes CASSPPDRAPQEQYF.

A few counts support this clonotype. The CDR3 region is CASSYPTSGRGETQYF. CDR3 sequence (DNA): TGTGCCAGCAGTTATCCGACTAGCGGGAGGGGTGAGACCCAGTACTTC. The J gene is TRBJ2-5, the V gene TRBV6-6; 14 bases are a match to TRBD2. The CDR3 is made up of 16 amino acids. Germline V CDR1 and CDR2: MNHNY, SVGAGI (reference sequence). V lost 3 bases and J lost 5; bases outside the gene matches: 5.

This clonotype was picked up a small number of times. The chain couples TRBV5-4 to TRBJ2-2; D not certain. Trimming stripped 4 bases from V and 3 bases from J, with 10 bases between. The CDR3 has 14 residues. Germline V gives CDR1 SGHNT, CDR2 YYREEE (reference sequence). For the CDR3, the DNA is TGTGCCAGCAGCCAGACCTGGGACACCGGGGAGCTGTTTTTT. Amino acid sequence: CASSQTWDTGELFF.

In this sample, this clonotype turned up a few times. The chain joins TRBV29-1 to TRBJ1-6; no reliable D call. This CDR3 is 13 amino acids long. CDR1 is SQVTM, CDR2 ANQGSEA, per germline. V was pared by 6 bases and J by 0 bases, with 6 bases between. CDR3 sequence reads: CSVSSSYNSPLHF. In DNA, the CDR3 is TGCAGCGTCTCTAGCTCCTATAATTCACCCCTCCACTTT.

V gene TRBV20-1 combines with J gene TRBJ1-2, with 8 bases that match TRBD1. The V segment lost 5 bases and the J segment 5 bases; nucleotides outside the gene matches: 10. Germline V lookup: CDR1 DFQATT, CDR2 SNEGSKA (reference sequence). The CDR3 totals 14 residues. The DNA of the CDR3 is TGCAGTGCTCCTTCGGGACAGGTGATTTATGGCTACACCTTC. Its translation is CSAPSGQVIYGYTF.

The V call is TRBV4-1, the J call TRBJ1-4, with 8 bases identical to TRBD1. CDR1 is MGHRA, CDR2 YSYEKL, per germline. This CDR3 is built from 16 residues. J lost 7 bases, V lost 4 bases, and 11 bases had no gene match. The CDR3 nucleotides read TGCGCCAGCAGCCCCCAATGGACAGGGTTGAGTGAAAAACTGTTTTTT. Translation: CASSPQWTGLSEKLFF.

V is TRBV19 and J is TRBJ1-2, with no clear D. The CDR3 covers 11 residues. The V gene's germline CDR1 is LNHDA and CDR2 SQIVND (reference sequence). Trimming removed 6 bases at V and 4 bases at J, with 6 bases between. The CDR3 reads CASRETYGYTF. The CDR3 nucleotides read TGTGCCAGTAGAGAAACCTATGGCTACACCTTC.

The chain links TRBV6-5 to TRBJ2-3, with TRBD2 identical over 10 bases. V trimming: 6 bases; J trimming: 4 bases; junction bases outside the gene matches: 7. The CDR3 spans 15 residues. Germline assignment: CDR1 MNHEY and CDR2 SVGAGI. CDR3 coding DNA: TGTGCCAGCAGCCAACTAGCGGGGCGCGCAGATACGCAGTATTTT. It encodes CASSQLAGRADTQYF.

This clonotype was picked up a small number of times. The rearrangement uses TRBV10-3 and TRBJ2-7; 14 nucleotides align to TRBD2. The CDR3 spans 17 residues. V lost 4 bases, J lost 2 bases, and 7 bases stayed unmatched. CDR1 is ENHRY, CDR2 SYGVKD, per germline. CDR3 nucleotides: TGTGCCATCAGTGGCCCCAGGACTAGCGGGAGGCCCTACGAGCAGTACTTC. This gives the protein CAISGPRTSGRPYEQYF.

Note on this clonotype: A read error may produce the germline difference seen at one junction end. The chain recombines TRBV7-9 with TRBJ2-1; 8 nucleotides match TRBD1. Looked up from germline, CDR1 is SEHNR and CDR2 is FQNEAQ (reference sequence). This CDR3 region has 15 residues. CDR3 region: CASSRRQGSFNEQFF. CDR3 coding DNA: TGTGCCAGCAGCCGAAGACAGGGGTCCTTCAATGAGCAGTTCTTC.

The chain uses TRBV3-1 and TRBJ2-3; TRBD2 is a possible D gene (6 bases). The CDR3 consists of 15 residues. V was clipped by 3 bases and J by 2 bases, with 12 bases between them. Germline CDR1 and CDR2: LGHDT and YNNKEL (reference sequence). CDR3 sequence: CASSHTSGHTDTQYF. For the CDR3, the DNA is TGTGCCAGCAGCCATACAAGCGGGCACACAGATACGCAGTATTTT.

The chain carries TRBV15 and TRBJ2-7; 11 bases align to TRBD2. The CDR3 contains 17 residues. CDR1 and CDR2 from the germline V gene are LNHNV and YYDKDF (reference sequence). The junction had 14 bases not matched to a gene; V was cut back by 5 bases and J by 5 bases. Written as DNA, the CDR3 is TGTGCCACCAGCGTACGACATATGGGACTAGCGGAAGACGAGCAGTACTTC. Encoded protein: CATSVRHMGLAEDEQYF.

The table lists this clonotype with many counts. The rearrangement uses TRBV7-2 and TRBJ2-5, with 8 bases matching TRBD2. The CDR3 length is 16 residues. Per germline, CDR1 SGHTA and CDR2 FQGNSA. The trim removed 6 bases at V and 1 base at J, leaving 10 bases unmatched. The CDR3 DNA sequence: TGTGCCAGCAGTTCTAATCAGCGGGGGAGCCAAGAGACCCAGTACTTC. Translating it yields CASSSNQRGSQETQYF.

This clonotype was found a few times. This chain joins TRBV7-8 and TRBJ2-5; 8 nucleotides line up with TRBD1. J lost 0 bases, V lost 5 bases, and 8 bases had no gene match. This CDR3 has 16 residues. Germline lookup yields CDR1 SGHVS and CDR2 FQNEAQ. The CDR3 here is CASSPGRDRNQETQYF. CDR3 coding DNA: TGTGCCAGCAGCCCGGGCCGGGACAGGAACCAAGAGACCCAGTACTTC.